The T cell receptor (beta chain) under discussion was sequenced for a study of T cell clones after liver transplantation (dated by TCRdb to 2018 to 2020). In the study overall: The samples were obtained from ITN030ST, a randomized trial that attempted immunosuppression withdrawal within 2 years after liver transplantation. Donor-reactive T cell clones were identified by TCRbeta sequencing following a pre-transplant mixed lymphocyte reaction and were subsequently tracked in post-transplant blood. Of the eight recipients, a few were HCV-positive, while the remaining recipients had been transplanted for non-autoimmune, non-viral indications. Tolerance was defined as complete immunosuppression withdrawal for at least one year with no rise in liver enzymes beyond twice the upper limit of normal. No induction therapy was given to the subjects, and standard immunosuppression was administered until randomization at 12-24 months post-transplant. As an antigen-independent comparator for donor-reactive sequences, third party-reactive TCRbeta sequences were also identified from pre-transplant MLRs. Blood samples were collected pre-transplant, pre-randomization before withdrawal, and post-randomization after either full withdrawal or failed withdrawal. The study cohort included 8 liver transplant recipients, of whom 3 were classified as tolerant and 5 as non-tolerant. General study outcomes and caveats: Since no allograft tissue specimens were available, donor-reactive T cells may have migrated into the graft instead of being deleted. In 5 of 8 subjects, circulating donor-reactive CD4 TCRbeta sequences decreased significantly after transplant, regardless of tolerance or HCV status. When repertoire turnover was taken into account, detection of donor-reactive sequences was significantly reduced in 7 of 8 subjects for CD4 and in 8 of 8 subjects for CD8. Low numbers of available donor cells limited the measurable donor-reactive repertoire in a couple of subjects. The conclusions were considered preliminary, being limited by small, heterogeneous patient numbers and non-standardized post-transplant time points. Donor-reactive sequences decreased more than third party-reactive sequences, which suggests partial antigen-specific deletion that was not related to withdrawal success.

Comments on this clone: Its antigen target is currently unknown. No base quality values were provided; no much bigger clone lies one nucleotide off.

Unstimulated PBMCs, after thawing, were stained for CD3, CD4 and CD8 and then FACS-sorted into CD3+CD4+ and CD3+CD8+ populations. Randomization to immunosuppression withdrawal applied to every one of the 8 studied subjects. The Qiagen DNeasy Blood and Tissue Kit was used for isolation of genomic DNA. The CDR3 contains 14 residues, cysteine and phenylalanine counted. CDR3 DNA is the only sequence kept; it has 42 bases, read in frame from the first base. V is cut back by 3 bases and J by 1 base, with 1 base in the junction unmatched. CDR1 and CDR2 (SGHNT, YENEEA) derive from the germline V gene. Using immunoSEQ, frozen genomic DNA was subjected to high-throughput TCRbeta CDR3 sequencing, a process that included PCR amplification, mapping, bias correction and internal controls. Per the authors' processing: Productive rearrangements were kept, and unique TCRbeta sequences were defined by CDR3 nucleotide sequence plus V and J gene. Donor-reactive sequences required at least 5-fold expansion in CFSE-low cells versus unstimulated pre-transplant cells and at least 0.01% frequency. Minimum frequency thresholds were set for each subject based on the unstimulated sample with the lowest template count, ensuring at least 90% detection power. Repertoire turnover was measured by Jensen-Shannon divergence between the top 1000 TCRbeta sequences post- and pre-transplant. Two-sided Fisher's exact tests were used to test for changes in how often donor-reactive sequences were detected. The table was pulled from immuneACCESS by TCRdb, which kept in-frame rearrangements only. Such tables lose some clones; where checked, under half of the loss comes from unresolved V genes, and the rest has no known cause. The V and J calls and the clone size are those of that table, but D and trimming were determined from the DNA. Here the sample has around 110,000 clones; about nine tenths occur a single time. The top ten constitute 0.65% to 0.95% of the sample.

The chain was built from TRBV11-3 and TRBJ1-1; 8 middle bases align to TRBD1. The sequence was obtained from a human patient who received a liver transplant. Following a transplant, some T lymphocytes may have been derived from the graft donor. The sequenced sample was CD4+ T cells from blood, obtained 12 months after liver transplant. The nucleotide sequence reads as follows: TGTGCCAGCAGCTTCAGGGGGCAGAACACTGAAGCTTTCTTT. Its translation reads: CASSFRGQNTEAFF. When the CDR3 is completed using the reference TRBV11-3 and TRBJ1-1 genes on either side, the full variable domain is EAGVVQSPRYKIIEKKQPVAFWCNPISGHNTLYWYLQNLGQGPELLIRYENEEAVDDSQLPKDRFSAERLKGVDSTLKIQPAELGDSAVYLCASSFRGQNTEAFFGQGTRLTVV.